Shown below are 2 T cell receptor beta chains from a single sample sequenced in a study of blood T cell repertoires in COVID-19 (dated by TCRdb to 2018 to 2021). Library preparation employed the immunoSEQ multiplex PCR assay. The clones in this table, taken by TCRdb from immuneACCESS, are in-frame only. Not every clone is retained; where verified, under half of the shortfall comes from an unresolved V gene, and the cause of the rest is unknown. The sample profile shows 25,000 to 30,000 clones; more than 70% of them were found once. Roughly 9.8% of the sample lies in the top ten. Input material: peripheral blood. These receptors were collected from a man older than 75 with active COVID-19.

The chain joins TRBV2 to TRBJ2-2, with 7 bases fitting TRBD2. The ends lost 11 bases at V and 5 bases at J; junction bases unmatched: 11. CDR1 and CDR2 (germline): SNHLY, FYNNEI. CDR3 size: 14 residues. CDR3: CAATPGLPTGELFF. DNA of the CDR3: TGTGCCGCTACACCGGGACTACCTACCGGGGAGCTGTTTTTT.

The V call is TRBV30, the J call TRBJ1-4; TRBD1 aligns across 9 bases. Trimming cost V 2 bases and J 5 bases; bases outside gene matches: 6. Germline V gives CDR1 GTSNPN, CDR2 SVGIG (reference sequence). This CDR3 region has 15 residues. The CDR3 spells CAWSPPGTGNEKLFF. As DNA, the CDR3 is TGTGCCTGGAGTCCACCCGGGACAGGGAATGAAAAACTGTTTTTT. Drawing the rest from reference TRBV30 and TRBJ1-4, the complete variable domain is SQTIHQWPATLVQPVGSPLSLECTVEGTSNPNLYWYRQAAGRGLQLLFYSVGIGQISSEVPQNLSASRPQDRQFILSSKKLLLSDSGFYLCAWSPPGTGNEKLFFGSGTQLSVL.